This T cell receptor beta chain was observed in a study of cytomegalovirus exposure and HLA in healthy donors. Whole-study context: The Caucasian-associated ancestry cluster contained about four fifths of the roughly 390 genotyped donors.

J was trimmed by 1 base and V by 5 bases; bases with no gene match: 3. Germline CDR1 SGHTA, CDR2 FQGNSA. The CDR3 runs to 15 residues. A multiplex PCR was run with 60 Vbeta primers and 13 Jbeta primers. Sequencing was performed with immunoSEQ multiplex PCR; in TCRdb, only in-frame clones are kept and a portion is missing. The table has approximately 150,000 clones, just under 80% seen once. Findings of the study overall: High specificity and sensitivity for cytomegalovirus status were reported for the classifier.

About this clone itself: Antigen unknown.

The rearrangement links TRBV7-2 to TRBJ2-1; 9 nucleotides match TRBD1. This sequence was found in a woman between 45 and 65 years old in good health and CMV-seropositive. The sequencing sample was made of PBMCs. CDR3 bases: TGTGCCAGCAGCAAGGGGACAGGGTCCTACAATGAGCAGTTCTTC. Encoded protein: CASSKGTGSYNEQFF. The whole variable domain, filled in from reference TRBV7-2 and TRBJ2-1, reads GAGVSQSPSNKVTEKGKDVELRCDPISGHTALYWYRQSLGQGLEFLIYFQGNSAPDKSGLPSDRFSAERTGGSVSTLTIQRTQQEDSAVYLCASSKGTGSYNEQFFGPGTRLTVL.